The rows below give T cell receptor beta chains drawn from one sample of a study of T cell responses to AZD1222 COVID-19 vaccine. TCRdb's copy holds only in-frame clones and misses some; the assay was immunoSEQ multiplex PCR. The sample yields over 150,000 clones, approximately 90% seen once. The source material was peripheral blood, sampled on day 0 of AZD1222 vaccination. The receptors stem from an adult in good health. Each CDR3 is given with its conserved first and last residue. D genes are given only for firm matches. Only part of the rows carry a size: once, few, many, or a class if the clone is expanded.

j_call d_call clone_size v_call cdr3_nt cdr3_aa
TRBJ1-3 - - TRBV11-3 TGTGCCAGCAGCTTCACAGCTATCGGAAGCACCATATATTTT CASSFTAIGSTIYF
TRBJ2-5 TRBD1 - TRBV7-6 TGTGCCAGCAGCTGGACCGACAGGGGGACTATTGTGACCCAGTACTTC CASSWTDRGTIVTQYF
TRBJ2-7 - - TRBV7-2 TGTGCCAGCAGCTTATCGGCAGGGCGAAGAAACGAGCAGTACTTC CASSLSAGRRNEQYF
TRBJ2-1 - - TRBV28 TGTGCCAGCAGTCCACATGGACAGTCTCGAGATGAGCAGTTCTTC CASSPHGQSRDEQFF
TRBJ2-3 - - TRBV19 TGTGCCAGTAGTATACAAGGCAGGGTCCGGGCAGATACGCAGTATTTT CASSIQGRVRADTQYF
TRBJ1-6 - - TRBV5-6 TGTGCCAGCAGCCCACAGGGTCAGCCCCTCCACTTT CASSPQGQPLHF
TRBJ1-1 - - TRBV27 TGTGCCAGCAGTTTTGCCGGGGCGGCTTTCTTT CASSFAGAAFF
TRBJ1-5 - - TRBV18 TGTGCCAGCTCACCAGGGGAGGCTCAGCCCCAGCATTTT CASSPGEAQPQHF
TRBJ2-2 TRBD2 - TRBV6-5 TGTGCCAGCACGGTTGGCGGGGGTCAAACCGGGGAGCTGTTTTTT CASTVGGGQTGELFF
TRBJ1-2 - - TRBV7-2 TGTGCCAGCAGCTTAGCCCTCCGGGCCAGCTCTGGCTACACCTTC CASSLALRASSGYTF
TRBJ1-6 - - TRBV24-1 TGTGCCACCAGTGGTTTGGGGATATCAGGCTCACCCCTCCACTTT CATSGLGISGSPLHF
TRBJ1-1 - - TRBV5-4 TGTGCCAGCAGCTTCCGGGGTGGGGAGAACACTGAAGCTTTCTTT CASSFRGGENTEAFF
TRBJ1-2 - - TRBV19 TGTGCCAGTAGTAGGGGGGGTTCATTTGGCTACACCTTC CASSRGGSFGYTF
TRBJ2-2 TRBD1 - TRBV6-5 TGTGCCAGCAGTTACAGGGGGCTCGGCACCGGGGAGCTGTTTTTT CASSYRGLGTGELFF
TRBJ2-2 TRBD2 - TRBV7-8 TGTGCCAGCAGCTCCCTGACTAGCGGGGGGGCCGCCGGCGGGGAGCTGTTTTTT CASSSLTSGGAAGGELFF
TRBJ1-4 - - TRBV5-1 TGCGCCAGCAGCTTGGTTGGGGGCGGTGAAAAACTGTTTTTT CASSLVGGGEKLFF
TRBJ1-1 - - TRBV5-4 TGTGCCAGCAGCTCCCTTAATGAAATTGAAGCTTTCTTT CASSSLNEIEAFF
TRBJ1-2 - - TRBV27 TGTGCCAGCAGTCCTTGGACAGACTATGGCTACACCTTC CASSPWTDYGYTF
TRBJ1-4 TRBD1 - TRBV15 TGTGCCACCAGCAGAATATCAGGGGGCTTTAACGAAAAACTGTTTTTT CATSRISGGFNEKLFF
TRBJ1-3 - - TRBV9 TGTGCCAGCAGCGTAGATCGGGGACGGGCTGGAAACACCATATATTTT CASSVDRGRAGNTIYF
TRBJ2-5 - - TRBV18 TGTGCCAGCTCCCTTGTAAGGCCTCACCAAGAGACCCAGTACTTC CASSLVRPHQETQYF
TRBJ1-1 - - TRBV7-2 TGTGCCAGCAGCTTAGGGGGGGCGGAGAACACTGAAGCTTTCTTT CASSLGGAENTEAFF
TRBJ1-5 TRBD1 - TRBV9 TGTGCCAGCAGCGTAACAGGGGAAGTTGGTCAGCCCCAGCATTTT CASSVTGEVGQPQHF
TRBJ2-1 - - TRBV27 TGTGCCAGCAGTTTATTTAGGGGGAATGAGCAGTTCTTC CASSLFRGNEQFF
TRBJ2-7 TRBD1 - TRBV18 TGTGCCAGCTCACGGGGGACAGATTACGAGCAGTACTTC CASSRGTDYEQYF
TRBJ1-2 - - TRBV18 TGTGCCAGCTCACCCGAGGACAGTGTAGCTCAAGGCTACACCTTC CASSPEDSVAQGYTF
TRBJ1-1 - - TRBV4-2 TGTGCCAGCAGCCAACAAGGGCACACTGAAGCTTTCTTT CASSQQGHTEAFF
TRBJ2-3 - - TRBV11-2 TGTGCCAGCAGCCCCCGGGGAACCACAGATACGCAGTATTTT CASSPRGTTDTQYF
TRBJ1-3 - few TRBV7-9 TGTGCCAGCAGCTTAGAAGCAGACTCTGGAAACACCATATATTTT CASSLEADSGNTIYF
TRBJ2-5 - - TRBV9 TGTGCCAGCAGCGTAGAAGCCAGTTTCAAAGAGACCCAGTACTTC CASSVEASFKETQYF
TRBJ2-5 TRBD2 - TRBV6-4 TGTGCCAGCAGTGAGCGGGGGGGCCACGAGACCCAGTACTTC CASSERGGHETQYF
TRBJ1-1 - - TRBV12-5 TGTGCTAGTGGTACCACTTATTCTGAAGCTTTCTTT CASGTTYSEAFF
TRBJ2-2 TRBD2 - TRBV7-8 TGTGCCAGCAACCCTACGGGGGGCACCGGGGAGCTGTTTTTT CASNPTGGTGELFF
TRBJ1-1 - - TRBV19 TGTGCCAGTAAGGACATAATGAACACTGAAGCTTTCTTT CASKDIMNTEAFF
TRBJ1-1 - once TRBV6-5 TGTGCCAGCAGTTACTATGGACAAACCACTGAAGCTTTCTTT CASSYYGQTTEAFF
TRBJ2-7 - - TRBV7-2 TGTGCCAGCAGCTCCCCCACCTACGAGCAGTACTTC CASSSPTYEQYF
TRBJ1-1 TRBD1 once TRBV2 TGTGCCAGCACCAAAAGTACAGGGGCGAACACTGAAGCTTTCTTT CASTKSTGANTEAFF
TRBJ2-7 TRBD1 - TRBV29-1 TGCAGCGTTGAGGGACAGCAGAGATACGAGCAGTACTTC CSVEGQQRYEQYF
TRBJ1-2 - - TRBV27 TGTGCCAGCAGTTTGGGAGGAGTCCCAAACTATGGCTACACCTTC CASSLGGVPNYGYTF
TRBJ2-7 - - TRBV28 TGTGCCAGCAATGACTACTATGAGCAGTACTTC CASNDYYEQYF
TRBJ2-5 - - TRBV6-2/TRBV6-3 TGTGCCAGCAGTTACGGATCAGGGGCAGAGACCCAGTACTTC CASSYGSGAETQYF
TRBJ2-1 TRBD1 - TRBV7-6 TGTGCCAGCAGCTTAGAGTCCCGGACAGGGAGGAATGAGCAGTTCTTC CASSLESRTGRNEQFF
TRBJ1-4 - - TRBV5-6 TGTGCCAGCAGCAAATACAGATCAACTAATGAAAAACTGTTTTTT CASSKYRSTNEKLFF
TRBJ2-4 TRBD1 - TRBV14 TGTGCCAGCAGCCAATCCCCGGGACAGGGTTACAACATTCAGTACTTC CASSQSPGQGYNIQYF
TRBJ1-2 TRBD1 - TRBV7-9 TGTGCCAGCAGCTTTCAGGGGGCTGGGAACTATGGCTACACCTTC CASSFQGAGNYGYTF
TRBJ2-1 TRBD2 - TRBV6-4 TGTGCCAGCAGTGAGAAGAGCGGGGGGGCCTGGGAGCAGTTCTTC CASSEKSGGAWEQFF
TRBJ2-3 TRBD1 - TRBV6-2/TRBV6-3 TGTGCCAGCAGTTACCGCGGACAGGGCACAGATACGCAGTATTTT CASSYRGQGTDTQYF
TRBJ1-2 TRBD1 - TRBV9 TGTGCCAGCAGCTTGACAGGGGACTATGGCTACACCTTC CASSLTGDYGYTF
TRBJ1-4 TRBD1 - TRBV28 TGTGCCAGCAGTACAGGGGGGACAAATGAAAAACTGTTTTTT CASSTGGTNEKLFF
TRBJ1-5 - - TRBV7-2 TGTGCCAGCAGCTTAGCGTCTGGGGCAGGTCAGCCCCAGCATTTT CASSLASGAGQPQHF
TRBJ2-7 - few TRBV27 TGTGCCAGCGGATTTTACGAGCAGTACTTC CASGFYEQYF
TRBJ2-7 - - TRBV6-2/TRBV6-3 TGTGCCAGCAGTCCCCGACGGACAGCCTCCTACGAGCAGTACTTC CASSPRRTASYEQYF
TRBJ1-3 - - TRBV7-2 TGTGCCAGCAGCTTAGATTCTAGATTCTCTGGAAACACCATATATTTT CASSLDSRFSGNTIYF
TRBJ1-1 TRBD1 - TRBV5-1 TGCGCCAGCAGCGGGACAGATACGACTGAAGCTTTCTTT CASSGTDTTEAFF
TRBJ1-1 - - TRBV13 TGTGCCAGCAGCGTAGGGGACGGCCTGAACACTGAAGCTTTCTTT CASSVGDGLNTEAFF
TRBJ2-1 - - TRBV6-4 TGTGCCAGCAGTGACAATCAATTCCGGACCGTTAATGAGCAGTTCTTC CASSDNQFRTVNEQFF
TRBJ2-3 - - TRBV7-3 TGTGCCAGCAGCCTGTATGAGGGTAGAGTAGATACGCAGTATTTT CASSLYEGRVDTQYF